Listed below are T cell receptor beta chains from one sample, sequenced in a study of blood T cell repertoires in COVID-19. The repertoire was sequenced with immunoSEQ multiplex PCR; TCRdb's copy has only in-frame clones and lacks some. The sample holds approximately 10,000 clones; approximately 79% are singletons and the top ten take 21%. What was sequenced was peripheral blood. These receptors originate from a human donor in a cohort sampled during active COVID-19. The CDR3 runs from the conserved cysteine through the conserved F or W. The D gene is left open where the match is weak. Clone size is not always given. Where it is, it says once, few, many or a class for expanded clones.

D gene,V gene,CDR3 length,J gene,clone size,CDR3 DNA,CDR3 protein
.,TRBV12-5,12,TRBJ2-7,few,TGTGCTAGTGGTCTGCAGGGTTACGAGCAGTACTTC,CASGLQGYEQYF
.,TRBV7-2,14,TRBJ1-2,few,TGTGCCAGCAGCTCAAGTGGCAGCGTCTATGGCTACACCTTC,CASSSSGSVYGYTF
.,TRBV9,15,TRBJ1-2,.,TGTGCCAGCAGCGTACGGCAGGGTTCTAACTATGGCTACACCTTC,CASSVRQGSNYGYTF
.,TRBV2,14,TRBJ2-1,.,TGTGCCAGCAGTAGCGGGCCCCCCTACAATGAGCAGTTCTTC,CASSSGPPYNEQFF
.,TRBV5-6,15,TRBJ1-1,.,TGTGCCAGCAGCTTGTGGGTTTCACAGGTTACTGAAGCTTTCTTT,CASSLWVSQVTEAFF
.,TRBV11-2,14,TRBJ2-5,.,TGTGCCAGCAGCTTAGATCGAGGAGGTGAGACCCAGTACTTC,CASSLDRGGETQYF
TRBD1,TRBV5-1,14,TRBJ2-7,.,TGCGCCAGCAGCACGCTGACAGGGGCCTACGAGCAGTACTTC,CASSTLTGAYEQYF
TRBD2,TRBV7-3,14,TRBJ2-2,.,TGTGCCAGCAGCTTAGCGGGGGTGACCGGGGAGCTGTTTTTT,CASSLAGVTGELFF
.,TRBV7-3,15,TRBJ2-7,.,TGTGCCAGCAGCTTAGGGTCAGGGCGTCCCTACGAGCAGTACTTC,CASSLGSGRPYEQYF
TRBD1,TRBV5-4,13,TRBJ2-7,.,TGTGCCAGCAGCCGACAGGGGGCTTACGAGCAGTACTTC,CASSRQGAYEQYF
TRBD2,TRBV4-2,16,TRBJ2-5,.,TGTGCCAGCAGCCGCGGGACTAGCGGGTACCAAGAGACCCAGTACTTC,CASSRGTSGYQETQYF
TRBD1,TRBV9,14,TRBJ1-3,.,TGTGCCAGCACTCCGCGGACAGGGGGAAACACCATATATTTT,CASTPRTGGNTIYF
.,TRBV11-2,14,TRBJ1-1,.,TGTGCCAGCAGCTTGGACAGATTGGGCACTGAAGCTTTCTTT,CASSLDRLGTEAFF
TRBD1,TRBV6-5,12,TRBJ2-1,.,TGTGCCAGCAGTTACACGGACAGGTTCAAGTTCTTC,CASSYTDRFKFF
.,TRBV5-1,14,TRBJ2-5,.,TGCGCCAGCAGCTCTGGGGGAGGGGGAGAGACCCAGTACTTC,CASSSGGGGETQYF
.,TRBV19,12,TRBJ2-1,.,TGTGCCAGTAGACCCAGGGCCGGGGGATCCTTCTTC,CASRPRAGGSFF
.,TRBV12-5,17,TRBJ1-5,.,TGTGCTAGTGGTTTGGTCGCTTGGGGGGGTAAACATCAGCCCCAGCATTTT,CASGLVAWGGKHQPQHF
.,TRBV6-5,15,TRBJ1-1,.,TGTGCCAGCAGTTACTCACAGGGCGTTGGCACTGAAGCTTTCTTT,CASSYSQGVGTEAFF
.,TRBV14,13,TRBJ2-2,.,TGTGCCAGCAGCCAATTTATCACCGGGGAGCTGTTTTTT,CASSQFITGELFF
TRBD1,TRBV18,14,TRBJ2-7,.,TGTGCCAGCTCACCAGGGACAGGATCCTACGAGCAGTACTTC,CASSPGTGSYEQYF
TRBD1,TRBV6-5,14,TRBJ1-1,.,TGTGCCAGCAGTTACACCGGACAGGGGGTTGTAGCTTTCTTT,CASSYTGQGVVAFF
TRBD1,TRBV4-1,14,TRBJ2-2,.,TGCGCCAGCAGAACAGGGGGTAGCGGCGGGGAGCTGTTTTTT,CASRTGGSGGELFF
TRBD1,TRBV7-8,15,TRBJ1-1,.,TGTGCCAGCAGCTTACACAGGGGGGTGAACACTGAAGCTTTCTTT,CASSLHRGVNTEAFF
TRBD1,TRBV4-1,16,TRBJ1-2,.,TGCGCCAGCAGCCACTTAAACCGGGACAGGGGCTCCGGCTACACCTTC,CASSHLNRDRGSGYTF
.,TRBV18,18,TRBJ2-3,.,TGTGCCAGCTCACCCCCAACGGTCAGGGTTGATCGCACAGATACGCAGTATTTT,CASSPPTVRVDRTDTQYF
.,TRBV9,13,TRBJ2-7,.,TGTGCCAGCAGCGTAGGCCCCTCAGACGAGCAGTACTTC,CASSVGPSDEQYF
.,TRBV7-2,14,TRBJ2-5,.,TGTGCCAGCAGCTTAGACCCTGGACTGAGGACCCAGTACTTC,CASSLDPGLRTQYF
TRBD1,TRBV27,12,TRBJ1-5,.,TGTGCCAGCAAGTCAGGGGGTCAGCCCCAGCATTTT,CASKSGGQPQHF
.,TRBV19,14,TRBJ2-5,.,TGTGCCAGTAGTATCCGGGGGTTCCAAGAGACCCAGTACTTC,CASSIRGFQETQYF
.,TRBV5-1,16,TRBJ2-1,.,TGCGCCAGCAGCTTGGTACCGGGGAGCTCCTACAATGAGCAGTTCTTC,CASSLVPGSSYNEQFF
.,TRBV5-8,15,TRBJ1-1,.,TGTGCCAGCAGCGACGGCCAGGTTCCGTACAAATTAGCTTTCTTT,CASSDGQVPYKLAFF
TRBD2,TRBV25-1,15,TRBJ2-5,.,TGTGCCAGCAGTGAGGGACTAGCGTCCGGGGAGACCCAGTACTTC,CASSEGLASGETQYF
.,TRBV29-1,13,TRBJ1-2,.,TGCAGCGTTGATGGAGGGGCCCCCTATGGCTACACCTTC,CSVDGGAPYGYTF
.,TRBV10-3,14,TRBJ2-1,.,TGTGCCATCAGTGAGTCGGGCCCTGGTAAGGAGCAGTTCTTC,CAISESGPGKEQFF
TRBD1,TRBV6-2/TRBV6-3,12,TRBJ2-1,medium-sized,TGTGCCAGCAGTTATGGGGACAGTGAGCAGTTCTTC,CASSYGDSEQFF
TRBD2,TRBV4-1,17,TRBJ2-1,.,TGCGCCAGCAGCTGGAATTACCTAGCGGGGCGGCTCCGGGAGCAGTTCTTC,CASSWNYLAGRLREQFF
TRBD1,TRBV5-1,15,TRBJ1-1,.,TGCGCCAGCAGCGTGACCGGGACAGGGGAGACTGAAGCTTTCTTT,CASSVTGTGETEAFF
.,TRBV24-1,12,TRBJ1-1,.,TGTGCCACCAGTGGAGCGGGCACTGAAGCTTTCTTT,CATSGAGTEAFF
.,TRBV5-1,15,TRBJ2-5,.,TGCGCCAGCAGCACCGACAGTCCACAACAAGAGACCCAGTACTTC,CASSTDSPQQETQYF
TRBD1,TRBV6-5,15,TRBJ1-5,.,TGTGCCAGCAGTCCCCGGACAGGGGATTATCAGCCCCAGCATTTT,CASSPRTGDYQPQHF
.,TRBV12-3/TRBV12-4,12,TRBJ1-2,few,TGTGCCAGCAGTTTGGCCCCGAGGGACTACACCTTC,CASSLAPRDYTF
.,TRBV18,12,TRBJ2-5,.,TGTGCCAGCTCAGCGGCTACTGAGACCCAGTACTTC,CASSAATETQYF
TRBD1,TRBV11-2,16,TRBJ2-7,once,TGTGCCAGCAGCTTACGATGGGACAGGGGGGTCTACGAGCAGTACTTC,CASSLRWDRGVYEQYF
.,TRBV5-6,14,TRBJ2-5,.,TGTGCCAGCAGCTTGGCTGGCCGCCCGGGGACCCAGTACTTC,CASSLAGRPGTQYF
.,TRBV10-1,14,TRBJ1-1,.,TGCGCCAGCAGTCAAGTGAGGGAAGGCACTGAAGCTTTCTTT,CASSQVREGTEAFF
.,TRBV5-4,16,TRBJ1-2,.,TGTGCCAGCAGCTTGATTGGAGGGTTCTCTACTTATGGCTACACCTTC,CASSLIGGFSTYGYTF
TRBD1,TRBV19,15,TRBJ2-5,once,TGTGCCAGTAGTATATCACCAGGGGGCGCGGAGACCCAGTACTTC,CASSISPGGAETQYF
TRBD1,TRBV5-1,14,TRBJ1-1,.,TGCGCCAGCAGTTCGACAGGGGGCGCGACTGAAGCTTTCTTT,CASSSTGGATEAFF
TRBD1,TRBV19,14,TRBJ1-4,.,TGTGCCAGTAAGACAGGACAGGGACGGGAAAAACTGTTTTTT,CASKTGQGREKLFF
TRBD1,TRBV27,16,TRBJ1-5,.,TGTGCCAGCAGTTTATTGGGACAGGGGCGAAATCAGCCCCAGCATTTT,CASSLLGQGRNQPQHF
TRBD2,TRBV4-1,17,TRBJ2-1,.,TGCGCCAGCAGCCAAAATGGACTAGCGGGGGGGCCAGGTGAGCAGTTCTTC,CASSQNGLAGGPGEQFF
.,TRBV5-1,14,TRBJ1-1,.,TGCGCCAGCAGCCTTAACATATGGAACACTGAAGCTTTCTTT,CASSLNIWNTEAFF
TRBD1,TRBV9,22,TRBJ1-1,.,TGTGCCAGCAGCGTAGATGATGGGTCGCTCGGGACAGGGTTTACAGGGTACACTGAAGCTTTCTTT,CASSVDDGSLGTGFTGYTEAFF
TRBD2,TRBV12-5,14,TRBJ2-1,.,TGTGCTAGTGGTGAGGGACTAGCGGGGGGTAAGCAGTTCTTC,CASGEGLAGGKQFF
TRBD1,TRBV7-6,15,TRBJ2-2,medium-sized,TGTGCCAGCAGCACGTCGACAGGGGGGACCGGGGAGCTGTTTTTT,CASSTSTGGTGELFF
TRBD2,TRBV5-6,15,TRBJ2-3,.,TGTGCCAGCAGCCAGACTAGCGCCGGCACAGATACGCAGTATTTT,CASSQTSAGTDTQYF
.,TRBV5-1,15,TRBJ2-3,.,TGCGCCAGCAGCCCCACACGAGGAAACACAGATACGCAGTATTTT,CASSPTRGNTDTQYF